This TCR beta chain stems from a study of blood T cell repertoires in COVID-19. V was clipped by 3 bases and J by 2 bases, with 11 bases between them. CDR1 is MNHNS, CDR2 SASEGT, per germline. This CDR3 is built from 15 residues. TCRdb's table, derived via immunoSEQ multiplex PCR, lists solely in-frame clones and lacks some. The sample lists over 100,000 clones, roughly 87% occurring once. The chain couples TRBV6-1 to TRBJ1-5; D is possibly TRBD1 (6 bases). Sequencing was performed on peripheral blood. The clonotype originates from a woman aged 45 to 65 with COVID-19, enrolled during active disease. CDR3: CASSDVQGGNQPQHF. The CDR3 region has the DNA TGTGCCAGCAGTGATGTACAGGGCGGCAATCAGCCCCAGCATTTT.